The 15 T cell receptor beta chains in this list originate from one sample, sequenced in a study of vaccination and CD4 T cells after COVID-19 (dated by TCRdb to the early 2020s). Their antigens remain unidentified. Read against the paper, the sample's treatment or condition label means: 10-day PBMC culture with coronavirus spike peptide pools or control peptides (ViraFEST assay). CD4+ T cells from unexposed donors were collected before the COVID-19 pandemic (2011-2018). The library was built by means of PCR. TCRdb names Illumina iSeq 100 as the instrument used. DNA from cultured CD4+ T cells was subjected to TCR sequencing with the Oncomine TCR Beta short-read assay at the Johns Hopkins FTIC core. Genomic DNA was extracted from the cultured CD4+ T cells with the QIAamp micro DNA kit. TCRdb reanalyzed the raw reads on its own, using fastp at Q25 for trimming and MiXCR for clone calling, and kept in-frame beta chains. Merged by CDR3 protein, the rows form single entries marked with the most common genes and DNA. Here the sample has some 8,000 distinct CDR3 sequences; 30% to 40% occur a single time. The ten largest clonotypes hold about 13% of the sample.

The source material was CD4+ T cells from blood, cultured in vitro. The receptors derive from a human donor in good health.

This clonotype came up a few times. The V call is TRBV2, the J call TRBJ2-7; the match to TRBD2 covers 8 bases. Germline CDR1 SNHLY, CDR2 FYNNEI. Germline trimming cut 4 bases from V and 1 base from J; bases unmatched to any gene: 3. This CDR3 is 14 amino acids long. CDR3 nucleotides: TGTGCCAGCAGTGCCCAGCGGGGGTCCTACGAGCAGTACTTC. The encoded protein is CASSAQRGSYEQYF.

This chain joins TRBV7-3 and TRBJ1-1, with D perhaps TRBD1 (5 bases). With 5 bases removed from V and 6 bases from J, the gap between germline ends came to 13 bases. The CDR3 has 13 amino acids. Germline lookup yields CDR1 SGHTA and CDR2 FQGTGA. CDR3 coding DNA: TGTGCCAGCAGCCGGGGGGGAGACGCTGAAGCTTTCTTT. Amino acids: CASSRGGDAEAFF.

There are a few counts of this clonotype. This chain connects TRBV20-1 to TRBJ1-2; possibly TRBD1 for D (5 bases). CDR1 is DFQATT, CDR2 SNEGSKA, per germline (reference sequence). The CDR3 totals 15 residues. Trimming took 3 bases from V and 6 from J, leaving 20 bases between them. The CDR3 bases are TGCAGTGCTAGGGGGCGGGACGGAGAAGGGGATGGCTACACCTTC. It is translated as CSARGRDGEGDGYTF.

The rearrangement links TRBV19 to TRBJ1-2, with a weak D call TRBD1 (5 bases). The V gene lost 0 bases and the J gene lost 8 bases, with 13 bases spanning the gap. Germline-derived CDR1 and CDR2 are LNHDA and SQIVND (reference sequence). The CDR3 runs to 14 residues. The CDR3 loop reads CASSIDGPGSGYTF. The DNA of the CDR3 is TGTGCCAGTAGTATAGATGGTCCAGGGAGCGGCTACACCTTC.

CDR3: CASAWGSGNTIYF. The CDR3, as DNA: TGTGCCAGCGCATGGGGATCCGGAAACACCATATATTTT. This chain connects TRBV7-9 to TRBJ1-3; D unresolved. This CDR3 is 13 amino acids long. V was shortened by 8 bases and J by 4 bases, with 12 bases between the two germline ends. Germline V gene lookup returns CDR1 SEHNR and CDR2 FQNEAQ (reference sequence).

This clonotype came up a few times. The rearrangement uses TRBV6-5 and TRBJ2-7, with 7 nucleotides matching TRBD1. The germline V gene has CDR1 MNHEY and CDR2 SVGAGI. Trimming cost V 2 bases and J 0 bases; bases outside gene matches: 4. CDR3 size: 15 residues. The CDR3 here is CASSYATGSSYEQYF. The CDR3 DNA sequence: TGTGCCAGCAGTTACGCGACAGGGTCCTCCTACGAGCAGTACTTC.

The rearrangement links TRBV6-1 to TRBJ2-1; 9 bases agree with TRBD2. Losses at the gene ends were 2 bases for V and 3 bases for J; bases not matched to a gene: 11. CDR1 and CDR2 from the germline V gene are MNHNS and SASEGT. This CDR3 region has 18 residues. CDR3 DNA sequence: TGTGCCAGCAGTGAAATAAGGGCGCGGGAGGGCCACTACAATGAGCAGTTCTTC. Amino acids: CASSEIRAREGHYNEQFF.

The chain couples TRBV6-1 to TRBJ2-7, with D possibly being TRBD1 (7 bases). Germline assignment: CDR1 MNHNS and CDR2 SASEGT. The CDR3 runs to 14 residues. The ends were cut back, 7 bases at V and 1 base at J, with 14 bases in the middle. The CDR3 DNA follows: TGTGCCAGCACCCCCCCAGGGGGGTCCTACGAGCAGTACTTC. It specifies CASTPPGGSYEQYF.

This clonotype was counted only a few times. The chain combines TRBV11-3 with TRBJ2-5, with D uncertain. From germline, CDR1 is SGHNT and CDR2 YENEEA. V dropped 3 bases and J dropped 1 base, with 6 bases sitting between them. CDR3 length equals 13 residues. CDR3 in amino acids: CASSFESQETQYF. DNA for the CDR3: TGTGCCAGCAGCTTTGAGAGCCAAGAGACCCAGTACTTC.

This clonotype was seen once. V usage is TRBV4-3 and J usage is TRBJ1-2; possibly TRBD1 for D (5 bases). The CDR3 is 15 amino acids. Germline CDR1 LGHNA, CDR2 YSLEER. Deletions cut 0 bases from V and 5 bases from J, with 13 bases between. The CDR3 loop is CASSQDGTGTYGYTF. The DNA of the CDR3 is TGCGCCAGCAGCCAAGATGGCACAGGAACTTATGGCTACACCTTC.

This chain links TRBV20-1 with TRBJ1-5, with D tentatively TRBD1 (5 bases). The CDR3 has 16 residues. Trimming removed 0 bases at V and 9 bases at J, with 21 bases between. Germline V gene lookup returns CDR1 DFQATT and CDR2 SNEGSKA (reference sequence). CDR3 amino acids: CSARDTGPSGTGPQHF. The CDR3 DNA reads TGCAGTGCTAGAGATACCGGACCGAGCGGGACCGGGCCCCAGCATTTT.

This rearrangement joins TRBV7-2 to TRBJ2-3, with 10 bases lining up with TRBD2. Looked up from germline, CDR1 is SGHTA and CDR2 is FQGNSA. V dropped 4 bases and J dropped 5; count of bases not matched to a gene: 9. This CDR3 region has 16 residues. CDR3 sequence reads: CASSSQAGGGVDTQYF. The CDR3 nucleotides are TGTGCCAGCAGCTCGCAAGCGGGAGGGGGGGTAGATACGCAGTATTTT.

This clonotype is medium-sized. The V and J genes are TRBV20-1 and TRBJ1-5; 12 bases are a match to TRBD1. This CDR3 is 15 amino acids long. J was trimmed by 6 bases and V by 4 bases; bases with no gene match: 7. Germline V gene sequence: CDR1 DFQATT, CDR2 SNEGSKA (reference sequence). For the CDR3, the DNA is TGCAGTGCTATAAGGGGACAGGGGGCTAGTCAGCCCCAGCATTTT. As protein: CSAIRGQGASQPQHF.

In its sample, this clonotype is medium-sized. The chain recombines TRBV20-1 with TRBJ1-5, with 8 bases fitting TRBD1. CDR1 is DFQATT, CDR2 SNEGSKA, per germline (reference sequence). J lost 0 bases, V lost 0 bases, and 4 bases had no gene match. The CDR3 consists of 16 residues. Here the CDR3 reads CSARETGDFSNQPQHF. The CDR3 DNA reads as TGCAGTGCTAGAGAGACAGGGGACTTTAGCAATCAGCCCCAGCATTTT.

J is TRBJ2-3 and V is TRBV20-1, with D perhaps TRBD2 (5 bases). Germline V gene data show CDR1 as DFQATT and CDR2 as SNEGSKA (reference sequence). V dropped 8 bases and J dropped 1 base, with 13 bases sitting between them. The CDR3 spans 13 residues. The CDR3 DNA follows: TGCAGTCTCCGCGACGGGGGCACAGATACGCAGTATTTT. Translated: CSLRDGGTDTQYF.